This T cell receptor beta chain was found in a study of T cells in Graves' hyperthyroidism and ophthalmopathy. This clonotype was recorded at least ten times. The trim removed 5 bases at V and 10 bases at J, leaving 7 bases unmatched. In germline, CDR1 is GTSNPN, CDR2 SVGIG (reference sequence). The CDR3 runs 13 residues. It was RNA transcripts that yielded the amplified TCR beta CDR3 regions. Using the HTBI primer set, a first-round RT-PCR was run on the TCR CDR3. TCRdb itself ran the multiplex PCR reads through MiXCR, one entry per CDR3 protein. The sample includes about 300,000 distinct CDR3 sequences, approximately 13% of them seen just once.

The chain carries TRBV30 and TRBJ1-6, with TRBD1 matching over 8 bases. This sequence originates from a woman in her 40s with Graves' hyperthyroidism. The sequencing input was blood. The DNA of the CDR3 is TGTGCCTGGCGGACAGGGAGCAACTCACCCCTCCACTTT. Translation: CAWRTGSNSPLHF.